The 25 T cell receptor beta chains given below trace back to one sample, sequenced in a study of glioma-infiltrating T cells. TCR alpha and beta CDR3 regions were amplified from RNA using iRepertoire nested multiplex PCR. Via MiXCR, TCRdb re-called the multiplex PCR reads, giving one row per CDR3 protein. This sample carries 90,000 or so distinct CDR3 sequences, roughly 40% of them seen once, and the ten largest clones take approximately 38%. Sequenced: glioma tissue, nonneoplastic brain tissue, or PBMCs (not recorded which). The receptor set was obtained from a human donor with low-grade glioma or glioblastoma, undergoing nonglioma brain surgery, or in good health (not recorded which).

About this clonotype: A much larger clone differs from this one at a single base, so this may be a read error. The chain recombines TRBV2 with TRBJ2-7; D is possibly TRBD1 (6 bases). In germline, CDR1 is SNHLY, CDR2 FYNNEI. The length of the CDR3 is 14 residues. Trimming took 9 bases from V and 2 from J, leaving 17 bases between them. CDR3 DNA: TGTGCCAGAAGGTACAGGGCTTCTACCTACGAGCAGTACTTC. Translation: CARRYRASTYEQYF. The whole variable domain, remainder taken from reference TRBV2 and TRBJ2-7, is EPEVTQTPSHQVTQMGQEVILRCVPISNHLYFYWYRQILGQKVEFLVSFYNNEISEKSEIFDDQFSVERPDGSNFTLKIRSTKLEDSAMYFCARRYRASTYEQYFGPGTRLTVT.

This clonotype has ten or more counts. The chain couples TRBV4-1 to TRBJ2-5; no clear D. CDR1 is MGHRA and CDR2 is YSYEKL in the germline V gene. This CDR3 has 13 amino acids. The V gene lost 4 bases and the J gene lost 3 bases, with 9 bases spanning the gap. The CDR3 nucleotides read TGCGCCAGCAGCCTACGGCAGAAAGAGACCCAGTACTTC. This gives the protein CASSLRQKETQYF.

This clonotype was recorded many times. J is TRBJ2-5 and V is TRBV12-3 or TRBV12-4, with 8 nucleotides matching TRBD2. This CDR3 spans 14 amino acids. V was clipped by 6 bases and J by 1 base; unmatched bases: 4. CDR3 in amino acids: CASSQAGAQETQYF. The CDR3, as DNA: TGTGCCAGCAGCCAAGCGGGGGCCCAAGAGACCCAGTACTTC.

V is TRBV4-1 and J is TRBJ2-7; 7 nucleotides match TRBD2. CDR3 length equals 14 residues. Germline V gene data show CDR1 as MGHRA and CDR2 as YSYEKL. Germline trimming cut 0 bases from V and 3 bases from J; bases unmatched to any gene: 2. In DNA form, the CDR3 reads TGCGCCAGCAGCCAAGAGGGAGGGATCTACGAGCAGTACTTC. It yields the protein CASSQEGGIYEQYF.

Notes on this clonotype: This may come from a read error, since a much larger clone is one base off. The chain couples TRBV2 to TRBJ2-7; tentative D call: TRBD1 (6 bases). CDR1 and CDR2 (germline): SNHLY, FYNNEI. V was clipped by 7 bases and J by 2 bases, with 18 bases between them. This CDR3 spans 15 amino acids. CDR3 protein: CASIVVRTVTYEQYF. The CDR3 nucleotides are TGTGCCAGCATCGTAGTCCGGACAGTCACCTACGAGCAGTACTTC. Full variable domain (rest looked up from reference TRBV2 and TRBJ2-7): EPEVTQTPSHQVTQMGQEVILRCVPISNHLYFYWYRQILGQKVEFLVSFYNNEISEKSEIFDDQFSVERPDGSNFTLKIRSTKLEDSAMYFCASIVVRTVTYEQYFGPGTRLTVT.

CDR3 sequence: CASRGRQGIGGYTF. CDR3 sequence (DNA): TGTGCCAGCAGAGGACGACAGGGGATAGGTGGCTACACCTTC. V gene TRBV7-6 combines with J gene TRBJ1-2; 8 bases line up with TRBD1. Germline V gene data show CDR1 as SGHVS and CDR2 as FNYEAQ. This CDR3 has 14 amino acids. The V gene end was trimmed by 6 bases and the J gene end by 7 bases; junction bases not matched to a gene: 10. The full variable domain, in which reference TRBV7-6 and TRBJ1-2 provide the parts outside the CDR3, is GAGVSQSPRYKVTKRGQDVALRCDPISGHVSLYWYRQALGQGPEFLTYFNYEAQQDKSGLPNDRFSAERPEGSISTLTIQRTEQRDSAMYRCASRGRQGIGGYTFGSGTRLTVV.

This clonotype was counted once. Mismatch with germline at one junction end may stem from a read error. V usage is TRBV7-2 and J usage is TRBJ2-5; a weak D match, TRBD2 (5 bases). The CDR3 sequence is 15 residues long. Per the germline V gene, CDR1 is SGHTA and CDR2 is FQGNSA. CDR3: CASSILVGKGDTQYF. CDR3 nucleotides: TGCGCCAGCAGCATCCTGGTCGGGAAGGGAGATACCCAGTACTTC.

The table lists this clonotype with many counts. This sequence joins TRBV6-1 and TRBJ2-7; 10 nucleotides match TRBD1. CDR1 and CDR2 from the germline V gene are MNHNS and SASEGT. V trimming: 4 bases; J trimming: 4 bases; junction bases outside the gene matches: 4. This CDR3 is built from 14 residues. CDR3 coding DNA: TGTGCCAGCAGTGCCGGACAGGGGGTATACGAGCAGTACTTC. Protein: CASSAGQGVYEQYF.

A note on this clonotype: Because it lacks the conserved phenylalanine or tryptophan at the end, this CDR3 is likely a read error. The chain combines TRBV28 with TRBJ1-1, with a possible D match to TRBD1 (5 bases). With 6 bases removed from V and 1 base from J, the gap between germline ends came to 15 bases. Germline lookup yields CDR1 MDHEN and CDR2 SYDVKM. This CDR3 region has 15 residues. CDR3 coding DNA: TGTGCCAGCAGCCTGGCGGGGCAACAGAACACTGAAGCTTTCCTT. This translates into CASSLAGQQNTEAFL.

About this clonotype: A clone one base away is much larger, so this may be a read error. Since no conserved phenylalanine or tryptophan closes the CDR3, a read error is the likely cause. This rearrangement joins TRBV7-9 to TRBJ2-6; D unclear. Per the germline V gene, CDR1 is SEHNR and CDR2 is FQNEAQ (reference sequence). V gave up 8 bases and J gave up 1 base, with 9 bases separating them. The CDR3 is 14 amino acids. The CDR3, as DNA: TGTGCCAGCTTCCGCGGTTCTGGGGCCAACGTCCTGACTTTA. It yields the protein CASFRGSGANVLTL.

This clonotype came up once. A much bigger clone sits one base away, suggesting this may be a read error. V and J are TRBV5-1 and TRBJ2-7; D is ambiguous. Near its end, the DNA agrees better with TRBJ2-5, so the J call may be wrong. Germline V lookup: CDR1 SGHRS, CDR2 YFSETQ. The CDR3 totals 14 residues. The CDR3 nucleotides read TGCGCCAGCCGCTCTCAATACTTACAAGAGACCCAGTACTTC. This codes for CASRSQYLQETQYF.

At least ten counts were recorded for this clonotype. V is TRBV7-9 and J is TRBJ2-7; D not resolved. Looked up from germline, CDR1 is SEHNR and CDR2 is FQNEAQ (reference sequence). The V gene lost 5 bases and the J gene lost 3 bases, with 23 bases spanning the gap. The CDR3 has 17 amino acids. Here the CDR3 DNA reads TGTGCCAGCAGCCTCCCGCCATCCCAAGCAGCCCACTACGAGCAGTACTTC. This gives the protein CASSLPPSQAAHYEQYF.

In its sample, this clonotype was seen many times. The rearrangement uses TRBV20-1 and TRBJ2-1; D may be TRBD2 (7 bases). The CDR3 totals 15 residues. Germline values: CDR1 DFQATT, CDR2 SNEGSKA (reference sequence). Trimming removed 6 bases at V and 0 bases at J, with 15 bases between. The CDR3 loop reads CSADLADSSYNEQFF. CDR3 nucleotide sequence: TGCAGTGCAGATCTAGCGGACAGCTCCTACAATGAGCAGTTCTTC.

This clonotype showed up just once. The chain links TRBV7-9 to TRBJ2-3, with 9 bases matching TRBD2. The germline gives CDR1 SEHNR, CDR2 FQNEAQ (reference sequence). After removal of 6 bases from V and 5 bases from J, the junction contained 12 bases not matched to a gene. The CDR3 covers 16 residues. CDR3 nucleotide sequence: TGTGCCAGCAGTTTCAAGGGACTAGCAGGAGGAGATACGCAGTATTTT. Its protein product is CASSFKGLAGGDTQYF.

Comments on this clonotype: A junction boundary mismatches the germline segment, possibly from a read error. This chain links TRBV11-1 with TRBJ2-2; D may be TRBD1 (6 bases). Germline V lookup: CDR1 SGHAT, CDR2 FQDESV (reference sequence). This CDR3 spans 15 amino acids. The chain's CDR3 is CASSSSTGNTWELFF. CDR3 in DNA: TGTGCCAGCAGCTCTTCTACAGGGAACACCTGGGAGCTGTTTTTT.

A note on this clonotype: Given the absence of the conserved phenylalanine or tryptophan at the CDR3 end, a read error is likely. The rearrangement uses TRBV28 and TRBJ1-5, with D perhaps matching TRBD1 (5 bases). This CDR3 has 14 residues. Per germline, CDR1 MDHEN and CDR2 SYDVKM. The CDR3 loop reads CVSSLWGTNQPQHS. Written as DNA, the CDR3 is TGTGTCAGCAGTTTATGGGGGACCAATCAGCCCCAGCATTCT.

This chain links TRBV7-2 with TRBJ2-1; 7 bases are shared with TRBD1. The J segment lost 4 bases and the V segment lost 6 bases, leaving 3 bases of the junction unmatched. This CDR3 is 13 amino acids long. Germline loops: CDR1 SGHTA, CDR2 FQGNSA. In DNA, the CDR3 is TGTGCCAGCAGGAACAGGGGATACAATGAGCAGTTCTTC. Encoded protein: CASRNRGYNEQFF.

V usage is TRBV12-3 or TRBV12-4 and J usage is TRBJ1-5; 8 nucleotides align to TRBD1. CDR3 length equals 17 residues. J gave up 4 bases and V 7 bases, and 15 bases lay outside the gene matches. The CDR3, as DNA: TGTGCCAGCACCTTTCTTACCGGGACAGGTCGTAATCAGCCCCAGCATTTT. The encoded protein is CASTFLTGTGRNQPQHF.

About this clonotype itself: A clone one base away is much larger, so this may be a read error. The V call is TRBV6-1, the J call TRBJ1-1, with D hard to call. The CDR3 length is 12 residues. The germline gives CDR1 MNHNS, CDR2 SASEGT. In DNA form, the CDR3 reads TGTACCAGCAGCATCAGTCACACTGAAGCTTTCTTT. It specifies CTSSISHTEAFF.

Notes on this clonotype: A much larger clone lies one base from this, so it may be a read error. The CDR3, as DNA: TGCAGCGTTGTTGGTTCTTACACCGGGGAGCTGTTTTTT. It is translated as CSVVGSYTGELFF. The chain couples TRBV29-1 to TRBJ2-2, with D unresolved. Trimming cost V 4 bases and J 3 bases, with 9 bases left between them. Germline V CDR1 and CDR2: SQVTM, ANQGSEA. The CDR3 covers 13 residues.

Comment on this clonotype: One end of the junction fails to match germline, which may point to a read error. V and J are TRBV6-6 and TRBJ2-2, with a weak D call TRBD2 (5 bases). This CDR3 comprises 15 residues. Germline assignment: CDR1 MNHNY and CDR2 SVGAGI (reference sequence). CDR3 loop: CASMTPVQNTGKLFF. CDR3 DNA sequence: TGTGCCAGCATGACACCAGTTCAGAACACCGGGAAGCTGTTTTTT.

This sequence joins TRBV20-1 and TRBJ2-5; 15 nucleotides agree with TRBD2. The J segment lost 4 bases and the V segment lost 4 bases, leaving 7 bases of the junction unmatched. The CDR3 is made up of 16 amino acids. The germline CDR1 and CDR2 sequences are DFQATT and SNEGSKA (reference sequence). The CDR3 is CSATVGLAGGRETQYF. DNA of the CDR3: TGCAGTGCTACCGTTGGACTAGCGGGGGGGAGAGAGACCCAGTACTTC.

This clonotype appeared a few times. V gene TRBV10-1 combines with J gene TRBJ1-1; no firm D call. CDR3 length equals 13 residues. V gave up 0 bases and J gave up 1 base, with 3 bases separating them. In germline, CDR1 is WNHNN, CDR2 SYGVQD (reference sequence). This CDR3 is CASSESWNTEAFF. The CDR3 coding sequence is TGCGCCAGCAGTGAGTCGTGGAACACTGAAGCTTTCTTT.

This clonotype was observed many times. This rearrangement joins TRBV7-9 to TRBJ1-1; D perhaps matches TRBD1 (6 bases). The CDR3 runs 13 residues. Germline lookup yields CDR1 SEHNR and CDR2 FQNEAQ (reference sequence). Between the trimmed V and J ends, which lost 0 bases and 7 bases, there was a span of 9 bases. Here the CDR3 DNA reads TGTGCCAGCAGCTTAGCCGGGGGGCGTGAAGCTTTCTTT. Protein product: CASSLAGGREAFF.

The sample holds many counts of this clonotype. This chain joins TRBV20-1 and TRBJ2-7; D possibly matches TRBD1 or TRBD2 (5 bases each). Trimming stripped 0 bases from V and 0 bases from J, with 12 bases between. The CDR3 contains 15 residues. CDR1 and CDR2 (germline): DFQATT, SNEGSKA (reference sequence). In DNA form, the CDR3 reads TGCAGTGCTAGAGATGATTGGGGGAACTCCTACGAGCAGTACTTC. It specifies CSARDDWGNSYEQYF.